These 30 T cell receptor beta chains share one sample of origin, sequenced in a study of Ad26.COV2.S vaccination and SARS-CoV-2 variants. Treatment in this sample: some 19 received Ad26.COV2.S at low or high dose, single or two shots; several received placebo; per-sample allocation not given. Samples analyzed were those drawn on day 63 after the first vaccine or placebo injection. Assay: immunoSEQ multiplex PCR; the TCRdb copy retains only in-frame clones and omits some. The table has under 550,000 clones, roughly 90% seen once. Material: peripheral blood, obtained in a trial of Ad26.COV2.S vaccine versus placebo. These receptors were collected from a person between 18 and 59 years old who received the Ad26.COV2.S COVID-19 vaccine or a placebo.

The rearrangement joins TRBV5-6 to TRBJ1-2; no reliable D call. V was trimmed by 3 bases and J by 0 bases, leaving 9 bases between them. The CDR3 covers 14 residues. Germline V gene sequence: CDR1 SGHDT, CDR2 YYEEEE. The CDR3 reads CASSSGASNYGYTF. In nucleotides, the CDR3 is TGTGCCAGCAGCTCAGGCGCCTCTAACTATGGCTACACCTTC.

The chain is built from TRBV18 and TRBJ2-5, with 7 positions matching TRBD1. The V gene end was trimmed by 3 bases and the J gene end by 2 bases; junction bases not matched to a gene: 6. CDR1 is KGHSH and CDR2 is LQKENI in the germline V gene. The CDR3 runs to 15 residues. The CDR3 sequence is CASSPQGQIQETQYF. CDR3 nucleotides: TGTGCCAGCTCACCCCAGGGACAGATACAAGAGACCCAGTACTTC.

In regard to this clone: At the DNA level, this CDR3 is encoded by other sequences in the same sample as well. This chain connects TRBV6-2 or TRBV6-3 to TRBJ2-7; 11 nucleotides line up with TRBD1. The CDR3 runs 14 residues. V shed 3 bases and J 3 bases; nucleotides not matched to a gene: 1. Germline V gene data show CDR1 as MNHEY and CDR2 as SVGEGT. CDR3 loop: CASSYGTGGYEQYF. In DNA, the CDR3 is TGTGCCAGCAGTTATGGGACAGGGGGCTACGAGCAGTACTTC.

This clone was seen only a few times. The V gene is TRBV2, the J gene TRBJ1-3; TRBD1 aligns across 7 bases. This CDR3 region has 15 residues. The germline CDR1 and CDR2 sequences are SNHLY and FYNNEI. With 7 bases clipped from V and 7 bases from J, the junction kept 13 bases outside the gene matches. The CDR3 region is CASTDGQASWNTIYF. CDR3 sequence (DNA): TGTGCCAGCACCGACGGACAGGCGAGTTGGAACACCATATATTTT.

This clone was recorded once. The chain is built from TRBV7-6 and TRBJ1-3; tentative D call: TRBD1 (6 bases). CDR1 is SGHVS and CDR2 is FNYEAQ in the germline V gene. This CDR3 contains 15 residues. Trimming left V 7 bases short and J 4 bases short, with 17 bases between. CDR3 loop: CASTLGGGRGNTIYF. The CDR3 nucleotides read TGTGCCAGCACCCTAGGGGGGGGACGAGGAAACACCATATATTTT.

V usage is TRBV27 and J usage is TRBJ2-5, with 12 bases lining up with TRBD1. The length of the CDR3 is 16 residues. Trimming took 5 bases from V and 5 from J; bases not matched to a gene: 9. CDR1 and CDR2 (germline): MNHEY, SMNVEV (reference sequence). The CDR3 DNA sequence: TGTGCCAGCAGTAGCCGGGACAGGGGGCCGGGGGAGACCCAGTACTTC. It translates to CASSSRDRGPGETQYF.

The chain has TRBV6-5 and TRBJ2-7, with D possibly matching TRBD2 (5 bases). Germline CDR1 MNHEY, CDR2 SVGAGI. The CDR3 totals 14 residues. The V gene lost 5 bases and the J gene lost 4 bases, with 15 bases spanning the gap. The CDR3 reads CASSPDGEIYEQYF. CDR3 coding DNA: TGTGCCAGCAGTCCCGACGGGGAAATATACGAGCAGTACTTC.

The rearrangement joins TRBV7-8 to TRBJ1-1, with a weak D call TRBD1 (6 bases). This CDR3 comprises 18 residues. The germline V and J ends were trimmed by 5 bases and 5 bases, with 27 bases remaining between them. In germline, CDR1 is SGHVS, CDR2 FQNEAQ. CDR3 loop: CASSPAPAVGGGETEAFF. The CDR3 DNA reads TGTGCCAGCAGCCCGGCCCCCGCCGTTGGAGGGGGTGAGACTGAAGCTTTCTTT.

The genes are TRBV18 and TRBJ1-1; D gene ambiguous. This CDR3 is 15 amino acids long. Germline CDR1 KGHSH, CDR2 LQKENI. The V and J ends lost 6 bases and 2 bases respectively, with 16 bases between them. The CDR3 coding sequence is TGTGCCAGCTCTCCGAGGGCAGGCCCCAACACTGAAGCTTTCTTT. Translating gives CASSPRAGPNTEAFF.

This clone was observed once. The gene calls are TRBV11-2 and TRBJ2-7; 11 bases are a match to TRBD1. The CDR3 totals 16 residues. J gave up 2 bases and V 1 base, and 4 bases lay outside the gene matches. The V gene's germline CDR1 is SGHAT and CDR2 FQNNGV. The CDR3 DNA reads as TGTGCCAGCAGCTTAGTGCGGGGACAGGGGGCCTACGAGCAGTACTTC. This codes for CASSLVRGQGAYEQYF.

The chain has TRBV9 and TRBJ1-3; 10 bases fit TRBD1. Trimming took 0 bases from V and 2 from J; bases not matched to a gene: 5. Per germline, CDR1 SGDLS and CDR2 YYNGEE. The CDR3 runs to 17 residues. DNA of the CDR3: TGTGCCAGCAGCGTAGGGCGACAGGGGGCTCCTGGAAACACCATATATTTT. Translation gives CASSVGRQGAPGNTIYF.

J is TRBJ2-4 and V is TRBV4-3, with TRBD1 identical over 7 bases. Germline V lookup: CDR1 LGHNA, CDR2 YSLEER. This CDR3 is built from 14 residues. V dropped 4 bases and J dropped 8; count of bases not matched to a gene: 8. CDR3 in amino acids: CASSPWTGLDIQYF. In DNA, the CDR3 is TGCGCCAGCAGCCCATGGACAGGTCTGGACATTCAGTACTTC.

The J gene is TRBJ1-1, the V gene TRBV5-1; 9 bases fit TRBD1. The ends lost 4 bases at V and 0 bases at J; junction bases unmatched: 10. The V gene's germline CDR1 is SGHRS and CDR2 YFSETQ. This CDR3 spans 17 amino acids. In DNA, the CDR3 is TGCGCCAGCAGCCTAATGACAGGGGGGGTGATGAACACTGAAGCTTTCTTT. As protein: CASSLMTGGVMNTEAFF.

The chain joins TRBV30 to TRBJ1-2, with a tentative D call TRBD1 (6 bases). The V end was cut by 2 bases, the J end by 6 bases, with 10 bases between. The CDR3 loop spans 12 amino acids. Per the germline V gene, CDR1 is GTSNPN and CDR2 is SVGIG (reference sequence). The CDR3 sequence is CAWSMGAHGYTF. CDR3 coding DNA: TGTGCCTGGAGTATGGGGGCGCATGGCTACACCTTC. Together with reference TRBV30 and TRBJ1-2, the CDR3 gives the full variable domain: SQTIHQWPATLVQPVGSPLSLECTVEGTSNPNLYWYRQAAGRGLQLLFYSVGIGQISSEVPQNLSASRPQDRQFILSSKKLLLSDSGFYLCAWSMGAHGYTFGSGTRLTVV.

The gene calls are TRBV6-2 or TRBV6-3 and TRBJ1-1; 9 bases agree with TRBD1. V was pared by 0 bases and J by 4 bases, with 12 bases of the junction left unmatched. This CDR3 spans 18 amino acids. Looked up from germline, CDR1 is MNHEY and CDR2 is SVGEGT. The CDR3: CASSYSINGQGPSTEAFF. For the CDR3, the DNA is TGTGCCAGCAGTTACTCAATTAATGGACAGGGGCCGAGCACTGAAGCTTTCTTT.

The chain uses TRBV27 and TRBJ2-2; no firm D call. Trimming took off 1 base at V and 3 bases at J, with 3 bases between the two ends. Germline values: CDR1 MNHEY, CDR2 SMNVEV (reference sequence). This CDR3 spans 13 amino acids. The CDR3 loop reads CASSLWYTGELFF. CDR3 coding DNA: TGTGCCAGCAGTTTATGGTACACCGGGGAGCTGTTTTTT.

The chain joins TRBV29-1 to TRBJ2-7; D unresolved. Trimming cost V 1 base and J 3 bases, with 13 bases left between them. Germline CDR1 and CDR2: SQVTM and ANQGSEA. This CDR3 contains 14 residues. The CDR3 DNA reads TGCAGCGTTGAAGTATTGGACGGGCACTACGAGCAGTACTTC. Its protein product is CSVEVLDGHYEQYF.

This clone was seen just once. CDR3 nucleotides: TGTGCCAGCAGAGGGTCCCTCTACAATGAGCAGTTCTTC. Translating gives CASRGSLYNEQFF. This chain uses TRBV28 with TRBJ2-1, with D unclear. Trimming removed 6 bases from V and 3 bases from J, with 9 bases in between. The CDR3 totals 13 residues. Germline CDR1 MDHEN, CDR2 SYDVKM.

The chain is built from TRBV7-2 and TRBJ2-3; 12 nucleotides line up with TRBD2. This CDR3 has 19 residues. V was pared by 1 base and J by 2 bases, with 10 bases of the junction left unmatched. Germline V gene data show CDR1 as SGHTA and CDR2 as FQGNSA. This CDR3 is CASSLGSGTSGPYTDTQYF. CDR3 bases: TGTGCCAGCAGCTTAGGGTCGGGGACTAGCGGGCCGTACACAGATACGCAGTATTTT. The full variable domain, its missing parts supplied by reference TRBV7-2 and TRBJ2-3, is GAGVSQSPSNKVTEKGKDVELRCDPISGHTALYWYRQSLGQGLEFLIYFQGNSAPDKSGLPSDRFSAERTGGSVSTLTIQRTQQEDSAVYLCASSLGSGTSGPYTDTQYFGPGTRLTVL.

The rearrangement uses TRBV30 and TRBJ2-7; 8 bases align to TRBD2. V was clipped by 1 base and J by 3 bases; unmatched bases: 14. Germline V gives CDR1 GTSNPN, CDR2 SVGIG (reference sequence). This CDR3 has 17 amino acids. CDR3 sequence: CAWSAQRGGTGLYEQYF. The DNA of the CDR3 is TGTGCCTGGAGTGCCCAACGGGGGGGAACGGGGCTCTACGAGCAGTACTTC. Full variable domain (missing parts from reference TRBV30 and TRBJ2-7): SQTIHQWPATLVQPVGSPLSLECTVEGTSNPNLYWYRQAAGRGLQLLFYSVGIGQISSEVPQNLSASRPQDRQFILSSKKLLLSDSGFYLCAWSAQRGGTGLYEQYFGPGTRLTVT.

This clone was observed a handful of times. The chain has TRBV7-8 and TRBJ2-1; tentatively, D is TRBD2 (7 bases). The CDR3 length is 17 residues. Trimming took 5 bases from V and 2 from J, leaving 19 bases between them. CDR1 is SGHVS, CDR2 FQNEAQ, per germline. The CDR3 nucleotides read TGTGCCAGCAGCCGAGACTTTGGGGGGGCACCCTACAATGAGCAGTTCTTC. This sequence encodes CASSRDFGGAPYNEQFF.

The J gene is TRBJ2-7, the V gene TRBV5-1; possibly TRBD1 or TRBD2 for D (6 bases each). V was cut by 7 bases and J by 7 bases, with 18 bases left in between. Germline V lookup: CDR1 SGHRS, CDR2 YFSETQ. There are 13 residues in the CDR3. The CDR3 is CASRSVGGLEQYF. The CDR3 region has the DNA TGCGCCAGCCGGAGCGTAGGGGGGCTTGAGCAGTACTTC.

V usage is TRBV6-5 and J usage is TRBJ1-1; D remains unclear. The V end lost 10 bases, the J end lost 5 bases, and 11 bases lay between the germline ends. Germline V gene data show CDR1 as MNHEY and CDR2 as SVGAGI. CDR3 length equals 11 residues. This CDR3 reads CATEPGTEAFF. The CDR3 nucleotides read TGTGCCACCGAGCCGGGAACTGAAGCTTTCTTT.

The rearrangement joins TRBV7-2 to TRBJ2-1, with D possibly matching TRBD2 (5 bases). Trimming took 2 bases from V and 1 from J, leaving 6 bases between them. The CDR3 loop spans 14 amino acids. Germline lookup yields CDR1 SGHTA and CDR2 FQGNSA. This CDR3 reads CASSLSGSYNEQFF. CDR3 bases: TGTGCCAGCAGCTTATCGGGGTCCTACAATGAGCAGTTCTTC.

The rearrangement joins TRBV7-9 to TRBJ1-3; weak D call: TRBD1 (6 bases). Germline loops: CDR1 SEHNR, CDR2 FQNEAQ (reference sequence). The V end lost 4 bases, the J end lost 0 bases, and 16 bases lay between the germline ends. CDR3 length equals 17 residues. The chain's CDR3 is CASSSKGTSSSGNTIYF. The CDR3, as DNA: TGTGCCAGCAGCTCAAAAGGGACAAGCAGCTCTGGAAACACCATATATTTT.

CDR3 sequence reads: CATSRDLTTGGSTDTQYF. The CDR3 coding sequence is TGTGCCACCAGCAGAGATCTTACGACAGGGGGCTCCACAGATACGCAGTATTTT. The chain joins TRBV15 to TRBJ2-3, with TRBD1 matching 10 bases. Germline CDR1 is LNHNV and CDR2 is YYDKDF (reference sequence). The V and J ends lost 0 bases and 2 bases, in that order; junction bases with no gene match: 8. This CDR3 is built from 18 residues.

The rearrangement links TRBV14 to TRBJ1-5, with D unresolved. The V end was cut by 3 bases, the J end by 5 bases, with 17 bases between. The CDR3 has 16 residues. Germline CDR1 is SGHDN and CDR2 is FVKESK. The CDR3 DNA follows: TGTGCCAGCAGCCACCTCAGGACGGGGAAGGATCAGCCCCAGCATTTT. Amino acid sequence: CASSHLRTGKDQPQHF.

The chain couples TRBV9 to TRBJ2-3, with 8 bases identical to TRBD1. Germline CDR1 and CDR2: SGDLS and YYNGEE. Germline trimming cut 7 bases from V and 5 bases from J; bases unmatched to any gene: 12. The CDR3 length is 15 residues. The CDR3 DNA reads TGTGCCAGCGACTCCAGCGACAGGGGATTAGATACGCAGTATTTT. Encoded protein: CASDSSDRGLDTQYF.

This chain uses TRBV5-1 with TRBJ1-1; 7 nucleotides line up with TRBD1. The length of the CDR3 is 15 residues. CDR1 and CDR2 (germline): SGHRS, YFSETQ. With 3 bases clipped from V and 0 bases from J, the junction kept 5 bases outside the gene matches. The CDR3 loop reads CASSSLQGMNTEAFF. In DNA, the CDR3 is TGCGCCAGCAGCTCGCTACAGGGGATGAACACTGAAGCTTTCTTT. The whole variable domain, filled in from reference TRBV5-1 and TRBJ1-1, reads KAGVTQTPRYLIKTRGQQVTLSCSPISGHRSVSWYQQTPGQGLQFLFEYFSETQRNKGNFPGRFSGRQFSNSRSEMNVSTLELGDSALYLCASSSLQGMNTEAFFGQGTRLTVV.

The rearrangement uses TRBV19 and TRBJ1-1; TRBD1 aligns across 10 bases. The V gene end was trimmed by 5 bases and the J gene end by 2 bases; junction bases not matched to a gene: 5. The CDR3 totals 15 residues. Germline V gene data show CDR1 as LNHDA and CDR2 as SQIVND (reference sequence). Here the CDR3 DNA reads TGTGCCAGTAGTCCCAGACAGGGGGCTAACACTGAAGCTTTCTTT. Its translation is CASSPRQGANTEAFF.